Sequencing of this TCR beta chain was carried out in a study of T cell repertoires in cytomegalovirus infection. Study summary: Newly reported HLA-C-restricted and thoroughly characterized HLA-B-restricted CMV epitopes were employed. TCR beta signatures that were public indicated CMV infection and matching HLA type. Regarding the study as a whole: In two of eight donors, the top clonotype was HLA-C-restricted CMV-specific. Identification of carriers of CMV plus the relevant HLA was achieved through cumulative public TCR beta family frequency.

Details on this clonotype: Its antigen remains unknown.

In TCRdb, the reads were re-called with MiXCR into one record per CDR3 protein. Altogether a few hundred thousand distinct CDR3 sequences are present, approximately 25% being singletons, with the ten largest covering about 14%. This CDR3 has 14 residues. The V gene's germline CDR1 is LNHDA and CDR2 SQIVND (reference sequence). Trimming removed 3 bases from V and 3 bases from J, with 10 bases in between. The receptor comes from a human donor in good health (CMV status not recorded). Some clones in this sample may be carry-over from other donors' samples. V usage is TRBV19 and J usage is TRBJ2-3; D may be TRBD1 (6 bases). Specimen: cultured PBMCs, collected from culture after CMV antigen stimulation. The CDR3 loop is CASSIRRGTDTQYF. CDR3 nucleotide sequence: TGTGCCAGTAGTATCAGAAGGGGGACAGATACGCAGTATTTT.